This T cell receptor beta chain was recorded in a study of cytomegalovirus exposure and HLA in healthy donors. The study, taken as a whole, reports: Previous analysis showed most TCR beta V segments were productive about 87% or about 30% of the time. Among donors in an Asian-associated ancestry cluster, a later analysis reportedly found fewer N-insertions than the roughly 610-donor mean.

Details on this clone: Its antigen is currently unknown.

With 60 Vbeta and 13 Jbeta primers, the PCR was carried out. Produced via immunoSEQ multiplex PCR; TCRdb's table is partial and in-frame only. The sample yields approximately 190,000 clones, 87% seen once. V gave up 4 bases and J gave up 2 bases; unmatched junction bases: 6. The CDR3 is 16 amino acids. Germline V gene sequence: CDR1 SNHLY, CDR2 FYNNEI. V gene TRBV2 combines with J gene TRBJ2-3; TRBD2 matches at 10 bases. The sequenced material came from PBMCs. The sequence derives from a boy aged 2-9 years in good health and CMV-seronegative. CDR3 bases: TGTGCCAGCAGTGCTGGACTAGCGGTTTTCACAGATACGCAGTATTTT. Translation: CASSAGLAVFTDTQYF.